The 15 T cell receptor beta chains given below trace back to one sample, sequenced in a study of T cell repertoires in cytomegalovirus infection. TCRdb analysed the reads with MiXCR anew, one entry per CDR3 protein. The sample records 550,000 to 700,000 distinct CDR3 sequences, approximately 40% being singletons. The antigens of these receptors remain unknown. The source material was cultured PBMCs, sampled from culture after CMV antigen stimulation. The source is a human donor in good health (CMV status not recorded). Some clones in this sample may be carry-over from other donors' samples.

The rearrangement links TRBV7-2 to TRBJ2-2, with D unresolved. The CDR3 loop spans 14 amino acids. Germline assignment: CDR1 SGHTA and CDR2 FQGNSA. With 5 bases removed from V and 6 bases from J, the gap between germline ends came to 13 bases. CDR3 nucleotide sequence: TGTGCCAGCAGCCCCAGTTACAGCTCCGGGGAGCTGTTTTTT. It codes for CASSPSYSSGELFF.

The chain couples TRBV6-8 to TRBJ2-7, with 11 bases identical to TRBD2. V lost 3 bases and J lost 1; bases outside the gene matches: 2. Looked up from germline, CDR1 is MNHGY and CDR2 is SAAAGT. CDR3 size: 15 residues. CDR3 amino acids: CASSYGTSGSYEQYF. CDR3 nucleotides: TGTGCCAGCAGTTATGGGACTAGCGGTTCCTACGAGCAGTACTTC.

CDR3 loop: CASSSLPLVADGYTF. The CDR3, as DNA: TGCGCCAGCAGCTCGCTCCCCCTGGTAGCGGATGGCTACACCTTC. The rearrangement links TRBV5-1 to TRBJ1-2; D is unresolved. The CDR3 has 15 amino acids. V lost 3 bases and J lost 6, with 18 bases in between. Germline V gene data show CDR1 as SGHRS and CDR2 as YFSETQ.

In this sample, this clonotype turned up many times. As DNA, the CDR3 is TGTGCCAGCAGTCCCTCATCAGGGAAAGGAGCAGATACGCAGTATTTT. It translates to CASSPSSGKGADTQYF. The chain recombines TRBV7-2 with TRBJ2-3, with D possibly TRBD1 on 5 matching bases. The germline V gene has CDR1 SGHTA and CDR2 FQGNSA. The germline V and J ends were trimmed by 6 bases and 4 bases, with 20 bases remaining between them. The CDR3 consists of 16 residues.

This chain connects TRBV10-3 to TRBJ2-1; 8 positions agree with TRBD1. Trimming at V came to 9 bases and at J to 5 bases, leaving 6 bases not matched to a gene. The CDR3 extends over 13 amino acids. In germline, CDR1 is ENHRY, CDR2 SYGVKD. DNA of the CDR3: TGTGCCATTTCCCAGGGGGCGGACAATGAGCAGTTCTTC. This gives the protein CAISQGADNEQFF.

This clonotype has more than one count but fewer than ten. The chain combines TRBV7-8 with TRBJ2-3; TRBD2 aligns across 10 bases. Germline CDR1 and CDR2: SGHVS and FQNEAQ. V trimming: 5 bases; J trimming: 5 bases; junction bases outside the gene matches: 7. The CDR3 has 15 amino acids. For the CDR3, the DNA is TGTGCCAGCAGCCTGCGGACTAGCGGACGAGATACGCAGTATTTT. This translates into CASSLRTSGRDTQYF.

The rearrangement uses TRBV15 and TRBJ2-5; tentatively, D is TRBD2 (6 bases). This CDR3 comprises 17 residues. Germline V CDR1 and CDR2: LNHNV, YYDKDF (reference sequence). Trimming stripped 0 bases from V and 1 base from J, with 15 bases between. The CDR3 protein is CATSRDSGVAVQETQYF. DNA of the CDR3: TGTGCCACCAGCAGAGATTCGGGTGTAGCGGTCCAAGAGACCCAGTACTTC. The full variable domain, its missing parts supplied by reference TRBV15 and TRBJ2-5, is DAMVIQNPRYQVTQFGKPVTLSCSQTLNHNVMYWYQQKSSQAPKLLFHYYDKDFNNEADTPDNFQSRRPNTSFCFLDIRSPGLGDTAMYLCATSRDSGVAVQETQYFGPGTRLLVL.

The chain joins TRBV24-1 to TRBJ1-5; a possible D gene is TRBD1 (6 bases). The V gene lost 10 bases and the J gene lost 1 base, with 16 bases spanning the gap. The length of the CDR3 is 15 residues. The V gene's germline CDR1 is KGHDR and CDR2 SFDVKD. The chain's CDR3 is CATRGTAKSNQPQHF. DNA for the CDR3: TGTGCCACAAGGGGGACTGCGAAAAGCAATCAGCCCCAGCATTTT.

V usage is TRBV12-3 or TRBV12-4 and J usage is TRBJ2-1, with a weak D call TRBD1 (6 bases). Between the trimmed V and J ends, which lost 5 bases and 0 bases, there was a span of 8 bases. The CDR3 covers 14 residues. Here the CDR3 DNA reads TGTGCCAGCAGTACAGGGTACTCCTACAATGAGCAGTTCTTC. It encodes CASSTGYSYNEQFF.

V gene TRBV29-1 combines with J gene TRBJ2-7; 8 nucleotides line up with TRBD2. The CDR3 spans 14 residues. Germline loops: CDR1 SQVTM, CDR2 ANQGSEA. CDR3 bases: TGCAGTGCCCGCGGGGGGCCTAAGGCGTACGAGCAGTACTTC. Residues: CSARGGPKAYEQYF.

There are a few counts of this clonotype. The chain is built from TRBV6-1 and TRBJ2-3; 10 bases agree with TRBD1. Germline V gives CDR1 MNHNS, CDR2 SASEGT. The CDR3 consists of 15 residues. Trimming removed 2 bases from V and 4 bases from J; junction bases left unmatched: 3. The CDR3 spells CASSEPGQGSDTQYF. CDR3 DNA sequence: TGTGCCAGCAGTGAACCGGGACAGGGGTCAGATACGCAGTATTTT.

The gene calls are TRBV6-1 and TRBJ1-2; D call uncertain. Trimming left V 4 bases short and J 8 bases short, with 26 bases between. The CDR3 is 17 residues long. Germline V lookup: CDR1 MNHNS, CDR2 SASEGT. The DNA of the CDR3 is TGTGCCAGCAGTGCCCTGGTCGCGAGGGTTGTACTCGAGGGCTACACCTTC. Its translation is CASSALVARVVLEGYTF.

The J gene is TRBJ2-7, the V gene TRBV10-2, with 7 bases aligning to TRBD1. The V and J ends lost 8 bases and 2 bases, in that order; junction bases with no gene match: 6. CDR3 length equals 13 residues. Per germline, CDR1 WSHSY and CDR2 SAAADI. The CDR3 coding sequence is TGCGCCAGCGGAGACAGGGATCCCTACGAGCAGTACTTC. It translates to CASGDRDPYEQYF.

The V call is TRBV28, the J call TRBJ2-7; 13 bases agree with TRBD2. Per germline, CDR1 MDHEN and CDR2 SYDVKM. J lost 12 bases, V lost 7 bases, and 6 bases had no gene match. This CDR3 is built from 12 residues. CDR3 region: CASKGLAGKAYF. CDR3 bases: TGTGCCAGCAAGGGACTAGCGGGGAAGGCGTACTTC. Filled out from reference TRBV28 and TRBJ2-7, the complete variable domain reads DVKVTQSSRYLVKRTGEKVFLECVQDMDHENMFWYRQDPGLGLRLIYFSYDVKMKEKGDIPEGYSVSREKKERFSLILESASTNQTSMYLCASKGLAGKAYFGPGTRLTVT.

The rearrangement links TRBV7-9 to TRBJ2-1; 7 positions agree with TRBD1. The CDR3 is 14 residues long. J lost 7 bases, V lost 1 base, and 4 bases had no gene match. The germline V gene encodes CDR1 SEHNR and CDR2 FQNEAQ (reference sequence). The CDR3 nucleotides are TGTGCCAGCAGCTTAGGGACAGGACTTAATGAGCAGTTCTTC. This codes for CASSLGTGLNEQFF.